This entry lists 26 T cell receptor beta chains sequenced from one sample in a study of low-dose radiotherapy and immunotherapy resistance in tumors. Time point noted: before trial treatment. TCRs underwent around 20 PCR cycles of amplification with a constant-region primer and V-primer adapter. TCRdb called the reads again in MiXCR, with one record for every CDR3 protein. Counted here are some 45,000 distinct CDR3 sequences, around 11% occurring once; the ten biggest clones make up roughly 6.4%. The material sequenced was PBMCs, taken before treatment. The receptor set was obtained from a female donor with ovarian cancer.

This clonotype occurred many times. V is TRBV19 and J is TRBJ1-1; D perhaps matches TRBD1 (5 bases). CDR1 LNHDA and CDR2 SQIVND come from the germline V gene (reference sequence). With 5 bases removed from V and 4 bases from J, the gap between germline ends came to 14 bases. The CDR3 contains 14 residues. In DNA, the CDR3 is TGTGCCAGTAGTCCAGGGACGTGGGCCACTGAAGCTTTCTTT. Translation gives CASSPGTWATEAFF.

On this clonotype: Since the CDR3 does not end with the conserved phenylalanine or tryptophan, this likely comes from a read error. The DNA is omitted, as the CDR3 cannot be located on it reliably, and the CDR3 follows TCRdb's listing. The chain combines TRBV4-2 with TRBJ2-7. Germline V gene lookup returns CDR1 LGHNA and CDR2 YNFKEQ. A total of 8 residues make up the CDR3, ends included. This chain's CDR3 is CASSQDRP.

This clonotype showed up many times. The chain joins TRBV10-3 to TRBJ2-1; D is tentatively TRBD1 or TRBD2 (5 bases each). V lost 6 bases, J lost 0 bases, and 12 bases lay in between. This CDR3 contains 15 residues. Germline V gives CDR1 ENHRY, CDR2 SYGVKD. CDR3 protein: CAISPPGSSYNEQFF. The DNA of the CDR3 is TGTGCCATCAGCCCCCCAGGGAGCTCCTACAATGAGCAGTTCTTC.

For this clonotype: At one end, the junction sequence differs from germline, possibly due to a read error. The J gene is TRBJ1-6, the V gene TRBV20-1, with a possible D match to TRBD1 (6 bases). This CDR3 region has 13 residues. Germline V gene lookup returns CDR1 DFQATT and CDR2 SNEGSKA (reference sequence). The CDR3 DNA sequence: TGCAGTGCTAGTGAGGGGGGCGCCTCACCCATCCACTTT. Translating gives CSASEGGASPIHF.

This clonotype was found many times. The chain joins TRBV11-2 to TRBJ2-5; D uncertain. Trimming took 5 bases from V and 4 from J, leaving 17 bases between them. The CDR3 length is 15 residues. Germline CDR1 SGHAT, CDR2 FQNNGV. CDR3 in DNA: TGTGCCAGCAGCCCCGGATCAAATACGGGAGAGACCCAGTACTTC. This gives the protein CASSPGSNTGETQYF. The whole variable domain, remainder taken from reference TRBV11-2 and TRBJ2-5, is EAGVAQSPRYKIIEKRQSVAFWCNPISGHATLYWYQQILGQGPKLLIQFQNNGVVDDSQLPKDRFSAERLKGVDSTLKIQPAKLEDSAVYLCASSPGSNTGETQYFGPGTRLLVL.

This clonotype was picked up many times. This CDR3 reads CASSTSYEQYF. The DNA of the CDR3 is TGTGCCAGCAGTACCTCCTACGAGCAGTACTTC. The genes are TRBV2 and TRBJ2-7; D remains ambiguous. Germline assignment: CDR1 SNHLY and CDR2 FYNNEI. There are 11 residues in the CDR3. V was clipped by 5 bases and J by 0 bases, with 2 bases between them.

This clonotype was counted a few times. CDR3 nucleotides: TGTGCCAGCTCACCTCGAGGCACCGGGGAGCTGTTTTTT. Residues: CASSPRGTGELFF. The chain joins TRBV18 to TRBJ2-2, with D uncertain. The CDR3 extends over 13 amino acids. Trimming removed 3 bases from V and 4 bases from J, with 6 bases in between. The V gene's germline CDR1 is KGHSH and CDR2 LQKENI.

This clonotype has a count of ten or more. This sequence joins TRBV13 and TRBJ2-7; 13 bases are a match to TRBD2. CDR3 length: 16 amino acids. The V gene end was trimmed by 8 bases and the J gene end by 4 bases; junction bases not matched to a gene: 11. CDR1 is PRHDT and CDR2 is FYEKMQ in the germline V gene (reference sequence). The DNA of the CDR3 is TGTGCCAGCGGACTCCGACTAGCGGGAGGACGGTACGAGCAGTACTTC. This encodes CASGLRLAGGRYEQYF.

This clonotype was counted at least ten times. The chain joins TRBV5-5 to TRBJ2-7; perhaps TRBD1 as D (5 bases). The V gene lost 0 bases and the J gene lost 12 bases, with 13 bases spanning the gap. This CDR3 comprises 12 residues. Per germline, CDR1 SGHKS and CDR2 YYEKEE (reference sequence). DNA for the CDR3: TGTGCCAGCAGCTTGGAAGGGGCTCCCTTGTACTTC. This translates into CASSLEGAPLYF.

This clonotype was observed at least ten times. The CDR3 reads CSVEDQSQGWTDTQYF. The CDR3 DNA reads TGCAGCGTTGAAGACCAATCTCAGGGATGGACAGATACGCAGTATTTT. The chain joins TRBV29-1 to TRBJ2-3; maybe TRBD1 (5 bases). V was pared by 0 bases and J by 3 bases, with 16 bases between. Germline CDR1 SQVTM, CDR2 ANQGSEA. The CDR3 is 16 residues long.

This clonotype came up many times. The chain is built from TRBV28 and TRBJ1-2, with unresolved D. This CDR3 is 13 amino acids long. The germline CDR1 and CDR2 sequences are MDHEN and SYDVKM. The V end lost 5 bases, the J end lost 8 bases, and 15 bases lay between the germline ends. DNA of the CDR3: TGTGCCAGCAGTACAGCTGGACTCGGGGGCTACACCTTC. Protein: CASSTAGLGGYTF.

At least ten counts were recorded for this clonotype. The chain has TRBV7-3 and TRBJ2-2; 8 bases align to TRBD1. V was pared by 3 bases and J by 2 bases, with 5 bases of the junction left unmatched. The germline V gene has CDR1 SGHTA and CDR2 FQGTGA. CDR3 length: 16 amino acids. In DNA, the CDR3 is TGTGCCAGCAGCTTCCGGGCAGGGGGCAACACCGGGGAGCTGTTTTTT. It encodes CASSFRAGGNTGELFF.

Here the CDR3 DNA reads TGTGCCAGCAGTACCTCGACAGGGTCCGATGGCTACACCTTC. Translating gives CASSTSTGSDGYTF. V and J are TRBV12-3 or TRBV12-4 and TRBJ1-2, with 7 nucleotides matching TRBD1. Unmatched junction bases numbered 9, after V lost 5 bases and J lost 6 bases. This CDR3 is built from 14 residues.

The J gene is TRBJ1-3, the V gene TRBV18, with D uncertain. Germline CDR1 is KGHSH and CDR2 is LQKENI. The V end was cut by 4 bases, the J end by 0 bases, with 10 bases between. The CDR3 has 15 amino acids. CDR3 DNA sequence: TGTGCCAGCTCACAGGACGGCCACTCTGGAAACACCATATATTTT. This gives the protein CASSQDGHSGNTIYF.

This rearrangement joins TRBV5-1 to TRBJ2-1, with TRBD1 matching 9 bases. The CDR3 has 15 residues. The germline V gene encodes CDR1 SGHRS and CDR2 YFSETQ. After removal of 3 bases from V and 4 bases from J, the junction contained 5 bases not matched to a gene. CDR3 bases: TGCGCCAGCAGCTCGACAGGGGGAAGTTACAATGAGCAGTTCTTC. Protein sequence: CASSSTGGSYNEQFF.

This clonotype was detected ten times or more. The chain uses TRBV3-1 and TRBJ2-1; TRBD2 matches at 7 bases. The trim removed 3 bases at V and 8 bases at J, leaving 13 bases unmatched. This CDR3 comprises 16 residues. Germline V gene sequence: CDR1 LGHDT, CDR2 YNNKEL (reference sequence). The CDR3 here is CASSHPGLGLGHEQFF. The CDR3 region has the DNA TGTGCCAGCAGCCACCCCGGACTAGGCCTAGGCCATGAGCAGTTCTTC.

With respect to this clonotype: A read error may explain this, as a much larger clone is one base away. This rearrangement joins TRBV30 to TRBJ2-7; TRBD2 might be the D (5 bases). V was cut by 4 bases and J by 5 bases, with 18 bases left in between. The CDR3 loop spans 14 amino acids. Germline CDR1 is GTSNPN and CDR2 is SVGIG (reference sequence). The CDR3 DNA reads as TGTGCCTGGACGGGGATCCCCAGAACCCACGAGCAGTACTTC. Translated, it gives CAWTGIPRTHEQYF. Full variable domain (rest looked up from reference TRBV30 and TRBJ2-7): SQTIHQWPATLVQPVGSPLSLECTVEGTSNPNLYWYRQAAGRGLQLLFYSVGIGQISSEVPQNLSASRPQDRQFILSSKKLLLSDSGFYLCAWTGIPRTHEQYFGPGTRLTVT.

Note on this clonotype: A far more abundant clone sits one base away, making this likely a read error. This chain connects TRBV9 to TRBJ2-3; the D is unclear. From germline, CDR1 is SGDLS and CDR2 YYNGEE. Trimming took off 4 bases at V and 1 base at J, with 13 bases between the two ends. CDR3 length equals 15 residues. The CDR3 sequence: CASSQWDGRTDTQYF. CDR3 DNA sequence: TGTGCCAGCAGCCAATGGGATGGGCGCACAGATACGCAGTATTTT.

CDR3 protein: CASRKTLGGSSSEQFF. The CDR3 bases are TGTGCCAGCAGAAAGACTTTGGGCGGGAGTAGTAGTGAGCAGTTCTTC. The J gene is TRBJ2-1, the V gene TRBV11-1; 7 bases agree with TRBD2. V was pared by 6 bases and J by 9 bases, with 17 bases of the junction left unmatched. The CDR3 covers 16 residues. Germline V gene data show CDR1 as SGHAT and CDR2 as FQDESV (reference sequence).

Ten or more counts support this clonotype. This chain connects TRBV6-8 to TRBJ2-1, with TRBD1 identical over 11 bases. Unmatched junction bases numbered 10, after V lost 6 bases and J lost 9 bases. The CDR3 covers 15 residues. Germline CDR1 is MNHGY and CDR2 is SAAAGT. The CDR3 sequence is CASRPGQGAHGEQFF. CDR3 DNA sequence: TGTGCCAGCAGGCCTGGACAGGGGGCGCATGGTGAGCAGTTCTTC.

The genes are TRBV10-3 and TRBJ2-5, with D unresolved. The CDR3 runs 11 residues. Germline V lookup: CDR1 ENHRY, CDR2 SYGVKD. The V gene lost 10 bases and the J gene lost 3 bases, with 9 bases spanning the gap. Here the CDR3 reads CATSGKETQYF. CDR3 bases: TGTGCCACCTCGGGTAAAGAGACCCAGTACTTC.

This clonotype has ten or more counts. This chain links TRBV9 with TRBJ2-7; D is tentatively TRBD1 or TRBD2 (5 bases each). Germline CDR1 is SGDLS and CDR2 is YYNGEE. The CDR3 spans 14 residues. The V end was cut by 4 bases, the J end by 3 bases, with 14 bases between. The DNA for the CDR3 is TGTGCCAGCAGCACCTCGGGGCGCCTCTACGAGCAGTACTTC. It translates to CASSTSGRLYEQYF.

Regarding this clonotype: A much larger clone differs by one base, so this may be a read error. The V call is TRBV30, the J call TRBJ1-4; D call uncertain. CDR1 GTSNPN and CDR2 SVGIG come from the germline V gene (reference sequence). The CDR3 sequence is 12 residues long. The CDR3 spells CAWGVGQRRLFF. The CDR3 DNA reads as TGTGCCTGGGGTGTAGGGCAGCGAAGACTGTTTTTT.

CDR3 loop: CASSSRTSGGAYNEQFF. Here the CDR3 DNA reads TGTGCCAGCAGCTCACGGACTAGCGGGGGGGCCTACAATGAGCAGTTCTTC. The rearrangement joins TRBV13 to TRBJ2-1; 15 bases match TRBD2. Per germline, CDR1 PRHDT and CDR2 FYEKMQ (reference sequence). V shed 4 bases and J 2 bases; nucleotides not matched to a gene: 3. The CDR3 extends over 17 amino acids.

Ten or more counts support this clonotype. The V call is TRBV20-1, the J call TRBJ2-3; TRBD1 matches 9 bases. V gave up 6 bases and J gave up 4 bases; unmatched junction bases: 5. This CDR3 region has 13 residues. Germline values: CDR1 DFQATT, CDR2 SNEGSKA (reference sequence). CDR3 nucleotides: TGCAGTGCGGACAGGGGAGGTGCAGATACGCAGTATTTT. Amino acid sequence: CSADRGGADTQYF.

This rearrangement joins TRBV5-1 to TRBJ1-3; D is perhaps TRBD1 (6 bases). Germline V gene lookup returns CDR1 SGHRS and CDR2 YFSETQ. V shed 3 bases and J shed 0 bases, with 13 bases lying between them. The length of the CDR3 is 16 residues. The CDR3 spells CASSSTGTLSGNTIYF. CDR3 nucleotide sequence: TGCGCCAGCAGCTCGACAGGTACCCTCTCTGGAAACACCATATATTTT.